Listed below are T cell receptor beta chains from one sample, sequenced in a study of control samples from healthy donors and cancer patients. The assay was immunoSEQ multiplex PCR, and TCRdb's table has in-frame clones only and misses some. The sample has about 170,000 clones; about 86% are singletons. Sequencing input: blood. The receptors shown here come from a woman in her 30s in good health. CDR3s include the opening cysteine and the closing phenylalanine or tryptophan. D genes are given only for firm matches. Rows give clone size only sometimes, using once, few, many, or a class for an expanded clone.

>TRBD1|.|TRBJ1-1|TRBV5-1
TGCGCCAGCAGCGAGGACAGGGGGCCCGGCACTGAAGCTTTCTTT
CASSEDRGPGTEAFF
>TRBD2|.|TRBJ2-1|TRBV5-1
TGCGCCAGCAGCCCGGGACTTTGGGAGGGTGAGCAGTTCTTC
CASSPGLWEGEQFF
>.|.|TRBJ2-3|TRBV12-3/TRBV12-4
TGTGCCAGCAGGAGGGGCACAGATACGCAGTATTTT
CASRRGTDTQYF
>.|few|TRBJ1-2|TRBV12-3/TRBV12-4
TGTGCCAGCAGGGGTTATGGCTACACCTTC
CASRGYGYTF
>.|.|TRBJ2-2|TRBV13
TGTGCCAGCAGTCTGAGGGGGGAGCTGTTTTTT
CASSLRGELFF
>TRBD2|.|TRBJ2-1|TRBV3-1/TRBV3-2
TGTGCCAGCAGCCTGGGACTAGCGGGAGGGCCCTCCTACAATGAGCAGTTCTTC
CASSLGLAGGPSYNEQFF
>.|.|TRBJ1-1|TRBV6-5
TGTGCCAGCAGTTACTTCACAGGCCTCACTGAAGCTTTCTTT
CASSYFTGLTEAFF
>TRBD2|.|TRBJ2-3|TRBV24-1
TGTGCCACCAGTGATACTAGCGGGGGCACAGATACGCAGTATTTT
CATSDTSGGTDTQYF
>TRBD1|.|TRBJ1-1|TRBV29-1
TGCAGCGTTCGGGACAGGGTAGCCACTGAAGCTTTCTTT
CSVRDRVATEAFF
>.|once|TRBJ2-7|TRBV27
TGTGCCAGCAGTTTATCGGGGCCCTCAGCAGTCTACGAGCAGTACTTC
CASSLSGPSAVYEQYF
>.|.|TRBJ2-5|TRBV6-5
TGTGCCAGCACCTCCGAGGGGGAGTACCAAGAGACCCAGTACTTC
CASTSEGEYQETQYF
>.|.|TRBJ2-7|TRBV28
TGTGCCAGCAGAAACAGCGCCTCCTACGAGCAGTACTTC
CASRNSASYEQYF
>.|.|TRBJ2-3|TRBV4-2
TGTGCCAGCAGCCAAGACAGGCTACCTGGGAAGCAGTATTTT
CASSQDRLPGKQYF
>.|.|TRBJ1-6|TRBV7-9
TGTGCCAGCAGCTTAGCCGGACCACCCCTCCACTTT
CASSLAGPPLHF
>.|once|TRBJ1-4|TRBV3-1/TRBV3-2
TGTGCCAGCGGCGAGGGCTTCTTGACTAATGAAAAACTGTTTTTT
CASGEGFLTNEKLFF
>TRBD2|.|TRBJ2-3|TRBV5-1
TGCGCCAGCAGCCCAACTAGCGGGAGGTCTCCAGATACGCAGTATTTT
CASSPTSGRSPDTQYF
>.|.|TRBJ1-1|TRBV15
TGTGCCACCAGCAGGTCCCTTGGCACTGAAGCTTTCTTT
CATSRSLGTEAFF
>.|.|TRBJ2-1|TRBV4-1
TGCGCCAGCAGCCAATTAGTTAGGGCAGGTGGGTTTCTGGATGAGCAGTTCTTC
CASSQLVRAGGFLDEQFF
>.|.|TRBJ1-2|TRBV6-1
TGTGCCAGCAGTGATCGGACCCCGTGGGGCTACACCTTC
CASSDRTPWGYTF
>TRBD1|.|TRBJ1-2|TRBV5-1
TGCGCCAGCAGCCCTAGGACAGGGGCTAACTATGGCTACACCTTC
CASSPRTGANYGYTF
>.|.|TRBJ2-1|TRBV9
TGTGCCAGCAGCGTAGCGGGGGCCGTTTACAATGAGCAGTTCTTC
CASSVAGAVYNEQFF
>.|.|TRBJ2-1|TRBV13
TGTGCCAGCAGCATACTGTCTAATGAGCAGTTCTTC
CASSILSNEQFF
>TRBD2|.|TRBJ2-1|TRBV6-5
TGTGCCAGCAGTTTAAGCGGGAGGTTATACAATGAGCAGTTCTTC
CASSLSGRLYNEQFF
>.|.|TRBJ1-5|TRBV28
TGTGCCAGCAGTTTGGGAGTACCAGGGGATTTGCAGCCCCAGCATTTT
CASSLGVPGDLQPQHF
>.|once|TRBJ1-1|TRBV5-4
TGTGCCAGCAGCCCCGGACAGAGCCACATGAACACTGAAGCTTTCTTT
CASSPGQSHMNTEAFF